What follows are 31 T cell receptor beta chains derived from one specimen sequenced in a study of T cells expressing NK-cell markers. Reprocessing the 5' RACE reads, TCRdb reports a single entry for every CDR3 protein and omits DNA. This sample's table has around 470,000 distinct CDR3 sequences. The sample comprised blood T cells: a sorted CD56 or NKG2C T cell subset, CD4+ or CD8+ T cells, or bulk PBMC T cells (not recorded which). All receptors derive from a woman in her forties or fifties in good health.

The chain combines TRBV12-3 or TRBV12-4 with TRBJ2-3; TCRdb gives TRBD1 as the D gene, but with no DNA this cannot be confirmed. The CDR3 length is 17 residues. The CDR3 region is CASSPPGTPTGADTQYF.

The gene calls are TRBV7-9 and TRBJ2-1; the TCRdb D gene call, TRBD2, has no DNA to confirm it. There are 12 residues in the CDR3. The germline gives CDR1 SEHNR, CDR2 FQNEAQ (reference sequence). CDR3 amino acids: CASRLGGGEQFF. Looking up the rest from reference TRBV7-9 and TRBJ2-1 gives the full variable domain: DTGVSQNPRHKITKRGQNVTFRCDPISEHNRLYWYRQTLGQGPEFLTYFQNEAQLEKSRLLSDRFSAERPKGSFSTLEIQRTEQGDSAMYLCASRLGGGEQFFGPGTRLTVL.

J is TRBJ2-6 and V is TRBV13; checking the TCRdb D call of TRBD2 is not possible without DNA. Germline V CDR1 and CDR2: PRHDT, FYEKMQ (reference sequence). CDR3 size: 18 residues. The CDR3 sequence: CASSRPGLAGAGANVLTF.

The chain combines TRBV24-1 with TRBJ2-6; with no DNA, the TCRdb D assignment of TRBD1 cannot be verified. Germline lookup yields CDR1 KGHDR and CDR2 SFDVKD. The CDR3 is 18 amino acids. The CDR3 here is CATSTRPGGISGANVLTF.

This CDR3 reads CAISGDRDYEQYF. This chain connects TRBV10-3 to TRBJ2-7; the D call of TRBD1 rests on TCRdb alone, since no DNA is present to check it. This CDR3 is 13 amino acids long. Germline assignment: CDR1 ENHRY and CDR2 SYGVKD.

The chain links TRBV7-9 to TRBJ2-4; TCRdb indicates TRBD2, and absent DNA this call remains unverified. Germline V CDR1 and CDR2: SEHNR, FQNEAQ (reference sequence). The CDR3 contains 16 residues. CDR3 sequence reads: CASRASGRGSKNIQYF.

The rearrangement joins TRBV15 to TRBJ2-1. This CDR3 contains 15 residues. Germline CDR1 is LNHNV and CDR2 is YYDKDF (reference sequence). The CDR3: CATSRERSTYNEQFF.

The V gene is TRBV19, the J gene TRBJ2-3; the D call from TCRdb, TRBD1, cannot be confirmed without DNA. The CDR3 sequence is 15 residues long. Germline V lookup: CDR1 LNHDA, CDR2 SQIVND (reference sequence). The CDR3 region is CASSIVRGASDTQYF.

The V gene is TRBV3-1, the J gene TRBJ2-7; TCRdb's D call of TRBD2 is untestable without DNA. Germline assignment: CDR1 LGHDT and CDR2 YNNKEL (reference sequence). This CDR3 comprises 15 residues. CDR3: CASSRQLAGNYEQYF.

The rearrangement uses TRBV7-7 and TRBJ2-1. Germline values: CDR1 SSHAT, CDR2 FNYEAQ (reference sequence). The CDR3 extends over 14 amino acids. The CDR3 loop reads CASSLAPTGNEQFF.

This chain links TRBV3-1 with TRBJ1-2. This CDR3 is 15 amino acids long. Germline-derived CDR1 and CDR2 are LGHDT and YNNKEL (reference sequence). The CDR3 is CASSQDRLGTRGYTF.

The chain joins TRBV11-2 to TRBJ1-6; TCRdb lists TRBD1, though no DNA is available to test this call. The CDR3 is 15 amino acids. The V gene's germline CDR1 is SGHAT and CDR2 FQNNGV. CDR3 loop: CASTKSGGSYSPLHF.

The chain is built from TRBV5-1 and TRBJ2-3; the TCRdb call, TRBD2, lacks DNA for checking. Germline-derived CDR1 and CDR2 are SGHRS and YFSETQ. The CDR3 has 13 amino acids. CDR3 sequence: CASSAGGTDTQYF.

This chain uses TRBV12-5 with TRBJ2-1. This CDR3 spans 12 amino acids. Germline assignment: CDR1 LGHNT and CDR2 FRNRAP. This CDR3 is CASGLVWGNQFF. Complete variable domain (other parts from reference TRBV12-5 and TRBJ2-1): DARVTQTPRHKVTEMGQEVTMRCQPILGHNTVFWYRQTMMQGLELLAYFRNRAPLDDSGMPKDRFSAEMPDATLATLKIQPSEPRDSAVYFCASGLVWGNQFFGPGTRLTVL.

The chain links TRBV12-3 or TRBV12-4 to TRBJ1-3; TCRdb returns TRBD1, unconfirmable since there is no DNA. The CDR3 runs 15 residues. The CDR3 loop reads CASSLGQGFGNTIYF.

The chain carries TRBV25-1 and TRBJ2-3; TCRdb selects TRBD1, and the lack of DNA leaves this call unchecked. Germline V gives CDR1 MGHDK, CDR2 SYGVNS. This CDR3 spans 12 amino acids. This CDR3 reads CAQGVCTDTQYF.

The chain is built from TRBV12-3 or TRBV12-4 and TRBJ1-6; TCRdb's D call, TRBD1, is unchecked because there is no DNA. CDR3 length: 15 amino acids. The CDR3 loop is CASSFQGDYNSPLHF.

The chain links TRBV7-2 to TRBJ2-1; the D gene TCRdb calls, TRBD2, cannot be checked with no DNA. Per germline, CDR1 SGHTA and CDR2 FQGNSA. The CDR3 has 14 amino acids. CDR3 loop: CASSLLNRAGEQFF.

The chain recombines TRBV2 with TRBJ1-1; the D gene TCRdb calls, TRBD1, cannot be checked with no DNA. The CDR3 consists of 15 residues. Germline V gene sequence: CDR1 SNHLY, CDR2 FYNNEI. The CDR3: CASRGGDRGHTEAFF.

The CDR3 sequence is CASSQLPGLAGEYNTGELFF. V is TRBV5-1 and J is TRBJ2-2; TCRdb names TRBD2, which stays unverified in the absence of DNA. Germline V lookup: CDR1 SGHRS, CDR2 YFSETQ. The CDR3 consists of 20 residues. Supplemented by reference TRBV5-1 and TRBJ2-2, the full variable domain reads KAGVTQTPRYLIKTRGQQVTLSCSPISGHRSVSWYQQTPGQGLQFLFEYFSETQRNKGNFPGRFSGRQFSNSRSEMNVSTLELGDSALYLCASSQLPGLAGEYNTGELFFGEGSRLTVL.

The V gene is TRBV19, the J gene TRBJ2-1. The CDR3 is 14 amino acids. Germline V CDR1 and CDR2: LNHDA, SQIVND (reference sequence). CDR3 region: CASSMAKPRDEQFF.

The chain couples TRBV9 to TRBJ2-1; the D call of TRBD2 rests on TCRdb alone, since no DNA is present to check it. The CDR3 totals 20 residues. Germline V gene lookup returns CDR1 SGDLS and CDR2 YYNGEE. The CDR3 reads CASSAGPGLAGWSSYNEQFF.

The chain joins TRBV7-2 to TRBJ2-7; TCRdb proposes TRBD2, but this gene call is untestable without DNA. The V gene's germline CDR1 is SGHTA and CDR2 FQGNSA. The CDR3 length is 15 residues. The CDR3: CASSLALTSGYEQYF.

The chain employs TRBV7-8 and TRBJ2-7; with no DNA, the TCRdb D assignment of TRBD1 cannot be verified. CDR1 SGHVS and CDR2 FQNEAQ come from the germline V gene. The CDR3 covers 16 residues. The CDR3 is CASSLRRGTGSYEQYF.

This sequence joins TRBV5-1 and TRBJ2-3; the TRBD2 assignment by TCRdb is unverifiable without DNA. The CDR3 spans 14 residues. The germline CDR1 and CDR2 sequences are SGHRS and YFSETQ. CDR3 in amino acids: CASSLSSGGDTQYF.

The chain links TRBV7-9 to TRBJ2-1; as DNA is missing, the TRBD2 call by TCRdb cannot be tested. CDR1 and CDR2 (germline): SEHNR, FQNEAQ (reference sequence). The CDR3 has 15 amino acids. The CDR3 protein is CASSLGGGNYNEQFF.

This rearrangement joins TRBV6-1 to TRBJ2-1; TCRdb outputs TRBD2, but without DNA this stays unchecked. CDR1 is MNHNS, CDR2 SASEGT, per germline. The CDR3 is 14 amino acids. CDR3 in amino acids: CASSKRALINEQFF.

The chain uses TRBV12-5 and TRBJ1-3; the TCRdb call, TRBD1, lacks DNA for checking. The CDR3 length is 19 residues. CDR1 and CDR2 from the germline V gene are LGHNT and FRNRAP. The CDR3: CASGLDAGTGSLSGNTIYF.

The chain links TRBV25-1 to TRBJ1-3; with no DNA, the TCRdb D assignment of TRBD1 cannot be verified. Per germline, CDR1 MGHDK and CDR2 SYGVNS. The CDR3 covers 14 residues. The CDR3: CASSESGGGNTIYF.

The chain links TRBV7-8 to TRBJ1-1; checking the TCRdb D call of TRBD1 is not possible without DNA. The germline CDR1 and CDR2 sequences are SGHVS and FQNEAQ. The CDR3 is made up of 16 amino acids. The CDR3 region is CASSYRTQGMNTEAFF.

The chain carries TRBV20-1 and TRBJ2-7; the D gene TCRdb calls, TRBD1, cannot be checked with no DNA. The CDR3 spans 16 residues. CDR1 DFQATT and CDR2 SNEGSKA come from the germline V gene (reference sequence). The CDR3 spells CSARGRDRGPLYEQYF.